Following are 31 T cell receptor beta chains from one sample sequenced in a study of blood T cell repertoires in COVID-19 (dated by TCRdb to the early 2020s). Library prep was done by the immunoSEQ multiplex PCR assay. Imported from immuneACCESS, the table was reduced by TCRdb to in-frame sequences with V and J called. These copies leave out some clones; in studies compared against another copy, an unresolved V gene accounts for under half, and the cause of the remainder is not known. Recorded for this sample are about 170,000 clones; approximately 82% of them occurred a single time. The ten most abundant clones make up roughly 20% of the sample. The sequenced sample consisted of peripheral blood. The origin of the receptors is a woman aged 80 or over with acute or convalescent COVID-19.

The chain combines TRBV7-2 with TRBJ2-7, with 9 bases identical to TRBD2. Losses at the gene ends were 0 bases for V and 4 bases for J; bases not matched to a gene: 7. The CDR3 runs 16 residues. Germline CDR1 and CDR2: SGHTA and FQGNSA. In DNA, the CDR3 is TGTGCCAGCAGCTTAGCGGGCGGGAGGGCCTCTTACGAGCAGTACTTC. This translates into CASSLAGGRASYEQYF.

This chain joins TRBV27 and TRBJ2-1; 13 nucleotides agree with TRBD2. Germline CDR1 is MNHEY and CDR2 is SMNVEV (reference sequence). This CDR3 contains 17 residues. V dropped 5 bases and J dropped 0; count of bases not matched to a gene: 4. The CDR3 spells CASSPRLAGGSYNEQFF. The CDR3 nucleotides read TGTGCCAGCAGTCCGCGACTAGCGGGAGGCTCCTACAATGAGCAGTTCTTC.

J is TRBJ2-7 and V is TRBV3-1 (or the pseudogene TRBV3-2); 7 bases are a match to TRBD1. Germline CDR1 and CDR2: LGHDT and YNNKEL (reference sequence). The CDR3 is 16 amino acids. Trimming at V came to 5 bases and at J to 4 bases, leaving 14 bases not matched to a gene. The CDR3 DNA is TGTGCCAGCAGCTCAAGGGGTGACAGGGTAGTATACGAGCAGTACTTC. Translating it yields CASSSRGDRVVYEQYF.

The chain has TRBV29-1 and TRBJ1-1, with 8 bases matching TRBD1. J lost 3 bases, V lost 4 bases, and 7 bases had no gene match. Germline lookup yields CDR1 SQVTM and CDR2 ANQGSEA. This CDR3 contains 14 residues. The CDR3 loop reads CSVAPDREDTEAFF. In DNA, the CDR3 is TGCAGCGTTGCCCCGGACAGGGAAGACACTGAAGCTTTCTTT.

V usage is TRBV6-6 and J usage is TRBJ2-2; TRBD2 agrees at 13 bases. The CDR3 spans 18 residues. Trimming at V came to 5 bases and at J to 5 bases, leaving 11 bases not matched to a gene. Germline CDR1 MNHNY, CDR2 SVGAGI (reference sequence). The CDR3 reads CASSQGLAGSASTGELFF. CDR3 bases: TGTGCCAGCAGTCAGGGACTAGCGGGGTCCGCAAGTACCGGGGAGCTGTTTTTT.

J is TRBJ2-4 and V is TRBV19; 8 nucleotides line up with TRBD1. Looked up from germline, CDR1 is LNHDA and CDR2 is SQIVND (reference sequence). The length of the CDR3 is 16 residues. V trimming: 2 bases; J trimming: 2 bases; junction bases outside the gene matches: 5. The CDR3 sequence is CASSIYQGATKNIQYF. The CDR3 DNA sequence: TGTGCCAGTAGTATATATCAGGGGGCGACCAAAAACATTCAGTACTTC.

The genes are TRBV11-2 and TRBJ2-3, with TRBD1 as a possible D gene (6 bases). V was trimmed by 3 bases and J by 3 bases, leaving 10 bases between them. The CDR3 loop spans 14 amino acids. Germline V CDR1 and CDR2: SGHAT, FQNNGV. The CDR3 is CASSFGGQTDTQYF. The DNA for the CDR3 is TGTGCCAGCAGCTTTGGGGGCCAAACAGATACGCAGTATTTT.

The chain is built from TRBV9 and TRBJ2-1; 12 positions match TRBD2. With 0 bases clipped from V and 9 bases from J, the junction kept 13 bases outside the gene matches. Germline loops: CDR1 SGDLS, CDR2 YYNGEE. CDR3 length: 18 residues. The CDR3 bases are TGTGCCAGCAGCGTAGGACTAGCGGGAGTCGGAACATGGACTGAGCAGTTCTTC. It translates to CASSVGLAGVGTWTEQFF. The variable domain in full, completed from reference TRBV9 and TRBJ2-1, reads DSGVTQTPKHLITATGQRVTLRCSPRSGDLSVYWYQQSLDQGLQFLIQYYNGEERAKGNILERFSAQQFPDLHSELNLSSLELGDSALYFCASSVGLAGVGTWTEQFFGPGTRLTVL.

The chain has TRBV7-2 and TRBJ2-7; D is uncertain. Germline CDR1 and CDR2: SGHTA and FQGNSA. Between the trimmed V and J ends, which lost 2 bases and 1 base, there was a span of 9 bases. The CDR3 is made up of 14 amino acids. The DNA for the CDR3 is TGTGCCAGCAGCTTAAATAGTAATTCCTACGAGCAGTACTTC. This sequence encodes CASSLNSNSYEQYF. The full variable domain, its missing parts supplied by reference TRBV7-2 and TRBJ2-7, is GAGVSQSPSNKVTEKGKDVELRCDPISGHTALYWYRQSLGQGLEFLIYFQGNSAPDKSGLPSDRFSAERTGGSVSTLTIQRTQQEDSAVYLCASSLNSNSYEQYFGPGTRLTVT.

The chain joins TRBV24-1 to TRBJ2-1; 8 bases match TRBD2. Germline CDR1 and CDR2: KGHDR and SFDVKD. J was trimmed by 5 bases and V by 9 bases; bases with no gene match: 5. This CDR3 region has 13 residues. The CDR3 loop reads CATGVSGDNEQFF. The CDR3 nucleotides read TGTGCCACCGGGGTTAGCGGGGACAATGAGCAGTTCTTC.

Here the CDR3 DNA reads TGTGCCAGCAGCTTAGCGGGAGGCTACGAGCAGTACTTC. Its translation is CASSLAGGYEQYF. The genes are TRBV7-2 and TRBJ2-7, with D tentatively TRBD2 (6 bases). The CDR3 loop spans 13 amino acids. Trimming took off 0 bases at V and 3 bases at J, with 6 bases between the two ends. Per the germline V gene, CDR1 is SGHTA and CDR2 is FQGNSA.

The chain combines TRBV6-2 or TRBV6-3 with TRBJ1-5; 10 bases fit TRBD1. V was clipped by 2 bases and J by 0 bases; unmatched bases: 7. Germline V lookup: CDR1 MNHEY, CDR2 SVGEGT. There are 18 residues in the CDR3. The CDR3, as DNA: TGTGCCAGCAGTTACGGGACAGGGGAATTCTATAGCAATCAGCCCCAGCATTTT. This translates into CASSYGTGEFYSNQPQHF.

The V call is TRBV27, the J call TRBJ2-7; a possible D gene is TRBD2 (5 bases). V dropped 3 bases and J dropped 3 bases, with 9 bases sitting between them. CDR3 length: 13 amino acids. Germline V gene data show CDR1 as MNHEY and CDR2 as SMNVEV (reference sequence). CDR3: CASSFASSYEQYF. The CDR3 DNA reads as TGTGCCAGCAGTTTCGCTAGCAGCTACGAGCAGTACTTC.

The V and J genes are TRBV6-5 and TRBJ1-1; D uncertain. Trimming stripped 4 bases from V and 1 base from J, with 7 bases between. The CDR3 consists of 13 residues. Germline V gene data show CDR1 as MNHEY and CDR2 as SVGAGI. CDR3 nucleotides: TGTGCCAGCAGTTTTATTAGGAACACTGAAGCTTTCTTT. It yields the protein CASSFIRNTEAFF.

This chain connects TRBV5-6 to TRBJ2-7; 8 bases agree with TRBD2. This CDR3 is 13 amino acids long. Trimming cost V 2 bases and J 6 bases; bases outside gene matches: 4. Germline CDR1 is SGHDT and CDR2 is YYEEEE. As DNA, the CDR3 is TGTGCCAGCAGCTTCGGACTAGCCGGCGAGCAGTACTTC. Protein: CASSFGLAGEQYF.

This clone appeared a single time. This chain uses TRBV6-5 with TRBJ1-6, with TRBD1 matching over 9 bases. This CDR3 is 15 amino acids long. Germline V CDR1 and CDR2: MNHEY, SVGAGI. V shed 5 bases, J shed 9 bases, and the junction held 8 bases outside the gene matches. The CDR3 sequence is CASSPRGQGSSPLHF. As DNA, the CDR3 is TGTGCCAGCAGTCCCAGGGGACAGGGCAGTTCACCCCTCCACTTT.

The chain is built from TRBV27 and TRBJ2-1; D call uncertain. The CDR3 length is 14 residues. Trimming shortened V by 1 base and J by 4 bases, and 8 bases separated the two germline ends. The V gene's germline CDR1 is MNHEY and CDR2 SMNVEV (reference sequence). CDR3 sequence reads: CASSLLGPYNEQFF. In DNA form, the CDR3 reads TGTGCCAGCAGTTTATTGGGCCCGTACAATGAGCAGTTCTTC.

This chain uses TRBV10-3 with TRBJ2-5; a weak D match, TRBD1 (6 bases). Germline-derived CDR1 and CDR2 are ENHRY and SYGVKD. V lost 0 bases and J 5 bases, leaving 7 bases between the germline ends. The CDR3 extends over 13 amino acids. The CDR3 loop is CAISESGAETQYF. In nucleotides, the CDR3 is TGTGCCATCAGTGAGTCGGGGGCGGAGACCCAGTACTTC.

This clone was counted once. The V call is TRBV6-5, the J call TRBJ1-2; TRBD1 matches at 9 bases. This CDR3 is 14 amino acids long. CDR1 MNHEY and CDR2 SVGAGI come from the germline V gene. Trimming cost V 5 bases and J 5 bases; bases outside gene matches: 6. CDR3 bases: TGTGCCAGCAGTCCCGAAGGACAGGGGTATGGCTACACCTTC. Translating it yields CASSPEGQGYGYTF.

The chain carries TRBV19 and TRBJ2-4; TRBD2 aligns across 12 bases. From germline, CDR1 is LNHDA and CDR2 SQIVND (reference sequence). V gave up 2 bases and J gave up 2 bases; unmatched junction bases: 1. The CDR3 loop spans 16 amino acids. The CDR3 DNA reads as TGTGCCAGTAGTATACGGACTAGCGGGACCAAAAACATTCAGTACTTC. Its translation: CASSIRTSGTKNIQYF.

The J gene is TRBJ1-6, the V gene TRBV2, with D perhaps TRBD1 (5 bases). The CDR3 extends over 12 amino acids. Germline assignment: CDR1 SNHLY and CDR2 FYNNEI. V lost 11 bases and J lost 5, with 10 bases in between. CDR3 region: CAGGADNSPLHF. The CDR3 region has the DNA TGTGCCGGAGGGGCAGATAATTCACCCCTCCACTTT.

This clone appeared once. The chain has TRBV9 and TRBJ2-2, with D tentatively TRBD2 (5 bases). With 3 bases removed from V and 3 bases from J, the gap between germline ends came to 9 bases. This CDR3 spans 14 amino acids. Germline V lookup: CDR1 SGDLS, CDR2 YYNGEE. CDR3 protein: CASSDERHTGELFF. The CDR3 nucleotides are TGTGCCAGCAGCGACGAGCGGCACACCGGGGAGCTGTTTTTT.

This clone came up a few times. The V and J genes are TRBV25-1 and TRBJ2-2; 8 nucleotides align to TRBD1. The CDR3 runs to 16 residues. J lost 2 bases, V lost 4 bases, and 6 bases had no gene match. Germline V gene lookup returns CDR1 MGHDK and CDR2 SYGVNS. CDR3 in amino acids: CASSGGRGRNTGELFF. Here the CDR3 DNA reads TGTGCCAGCAGTGGGGGCAGGGGGCGTAACACCGGGGAGCTGTTTTTT.

The J gene is TRBJ1-2, the V gene TRBV3-1 (or the pseudogene TRBV3-2), with unresolved D. Trimming stripped 0 bases from V and 8 bases from J, with 4 bases between. The CDR3 has 11 residues. Germline assignment: CDR1 LGHDT and CDR2 YNNKEL (reference sequence). Here the CDR3 reads CASSQEAGYTF. In DNA, the CDR3 is TGTGCCAGCAGCCAAGAAGCCGGCTACACCTTC.

The chain joins TRBV7-8 to TRBJ2-7, with 11 bases that match TRBD1. CDR3 length equals 17 residues. Germline V lookup: CDR1 SGHVS, CDR2 FQNEAQ. The ends lost 3 bases at V and 4 bases at J; junction bases unmatched: 11. This CDR3 is CASSLEGGTGGKYEQYF. The CDR3 DNA reads as TGTGCCAGCAGCTTGGAGGGAGGGACAGGGGGTAAATACGAGCAGTACTTC.

J is TRBJ2-7 and V is TRBV11-1, with D possibly being TRBD1 (5 bases). The germline gives CDR1 SGHAT, CDR2 FQDESV (reference sequence). V was pared by 6 bases and J by 3 bases, with 9 bases between. The CDR3 is made up of 12 amino acids. The CDR3 DNA follows: TGTGCCAGCAGTCCCGACAGCTACGAGCAGTACTTC. This gives the protein CASSPDSYEQYF.

This clone has more than one count but fewer than ten. The chain has TRBV2 and TRBJ2-5; D is perhaps TRBD2 (5 bases). CDR1 is SNHLY, CDR2 FYNNEI, per germline. The CDR3 loop spans 14 amino acids. V was shortened by 2 bases and J by 4 bases, with 11 bases between the two germline ends. The CDR3 bases are TGTGCCAGCAGTGAAAGGGTTGAGGGAGAGACCCAGTACTTC. It encodes CASSERVEGETQYF.

The J gene is TRBJ1-4, the V gene TRBV7-2, with D tentatively TRBD1 (6 bases). The V gene lost 4 bases and the J gene lost 7 bases, with 16 bases spanning the gap. The CDR3 sequence is 15 residues long. Germline V CDR1 and CDR2: SGHTA, FQGNSA. CDR3: CASSSTGSGGEKLFF. The CDR3 DNA sequence: TGTGCCAGCAGCTCAACAGGGTCAGGCGGTGAAAAACTGTTTTTT.

Only one count was recorded for this clone. V usage is TRBV9 and J usage is TRBJ1-1; unclear D gene. V lost 4 bases, J lost 3 bases, and 16 bases lay in between. This CDR3 contains 15 residues. In germline, CDR1 is SGDLS, CDR2 YYNGEE. The CDR3 sequence: CASSPMSGEDTEAFF. As DNA, the CDR3 is TGTGCCAGCAGCCCGATGAGTGGGGAGGACACTGAAGCTTTCTTT.

The chain uses TRBV3-1 (or the pseudogene TRBV3-2) and TRBJ2-1, with 10 bases identical to TRBD1. Per the germline V gene, CDR1 is LGHDT and CDR2 is YNNKEL (reference sequence). This CDR3 is 13 amino acids long. Unmatched junction bases numbered 1, after V lost 4 bases and J lost 7 bases. The CDR3 sequence: CASSPGQGNEQFF. The CDR3 region has the DNA TGTGCCAGCAGCCCGGGACAGGGGAATGAGCAGTTCTTC.

The chain couples TRBV4-3 to TRBJ2-4, with a tentative D call TRBD2 (5 bases). This CDR3 has 15 amino acids. Per the germline V gene, CDR1 is LGHNA and CDR2 is YSLEER. Trimming took 1 base from V and 7 from J, leaving 14 bases between them. The CDR3 DNA is TGCGCCAGCAGCCAAGTCACCGGGATTCGTAACATTCAGTACTTC. It is translated as CASSQVTGIRNIQYF.